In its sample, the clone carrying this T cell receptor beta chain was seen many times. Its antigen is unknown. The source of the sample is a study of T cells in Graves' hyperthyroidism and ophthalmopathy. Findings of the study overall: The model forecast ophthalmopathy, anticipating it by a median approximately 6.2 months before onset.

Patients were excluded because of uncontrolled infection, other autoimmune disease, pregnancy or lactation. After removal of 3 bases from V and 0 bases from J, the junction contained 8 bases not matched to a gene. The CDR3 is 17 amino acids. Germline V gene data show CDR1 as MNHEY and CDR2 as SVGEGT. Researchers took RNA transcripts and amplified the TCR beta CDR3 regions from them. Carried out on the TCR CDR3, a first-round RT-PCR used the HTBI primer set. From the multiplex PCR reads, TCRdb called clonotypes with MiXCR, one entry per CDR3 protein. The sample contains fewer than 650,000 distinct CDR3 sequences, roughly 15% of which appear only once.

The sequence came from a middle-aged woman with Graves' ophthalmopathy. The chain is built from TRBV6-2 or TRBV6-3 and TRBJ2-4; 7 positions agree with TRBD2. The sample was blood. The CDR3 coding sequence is TGTGCCAGCAGTTATCCCCGTGTAGCGGGAGCCAAAAACATTCAGTACTTC. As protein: CASSYPRVAGAKNIQYF.